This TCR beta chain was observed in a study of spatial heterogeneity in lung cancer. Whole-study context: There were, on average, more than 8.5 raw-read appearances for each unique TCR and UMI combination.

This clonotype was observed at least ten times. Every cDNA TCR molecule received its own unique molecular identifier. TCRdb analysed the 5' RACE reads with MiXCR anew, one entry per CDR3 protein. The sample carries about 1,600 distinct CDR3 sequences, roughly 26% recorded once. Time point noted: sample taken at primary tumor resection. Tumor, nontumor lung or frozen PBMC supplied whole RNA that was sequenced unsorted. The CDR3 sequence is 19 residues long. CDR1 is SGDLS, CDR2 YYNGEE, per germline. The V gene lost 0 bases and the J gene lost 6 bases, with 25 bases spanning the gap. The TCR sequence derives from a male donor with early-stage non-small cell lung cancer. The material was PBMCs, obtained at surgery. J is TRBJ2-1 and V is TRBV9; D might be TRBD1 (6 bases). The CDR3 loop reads CASSVGLAPGEWSGNEQFF. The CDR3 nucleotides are TGTGCCAGCAGCGTAGGTCTGGCGCCAGGGGAATGGTCCGGCAATGAGCAGTTCTTC.